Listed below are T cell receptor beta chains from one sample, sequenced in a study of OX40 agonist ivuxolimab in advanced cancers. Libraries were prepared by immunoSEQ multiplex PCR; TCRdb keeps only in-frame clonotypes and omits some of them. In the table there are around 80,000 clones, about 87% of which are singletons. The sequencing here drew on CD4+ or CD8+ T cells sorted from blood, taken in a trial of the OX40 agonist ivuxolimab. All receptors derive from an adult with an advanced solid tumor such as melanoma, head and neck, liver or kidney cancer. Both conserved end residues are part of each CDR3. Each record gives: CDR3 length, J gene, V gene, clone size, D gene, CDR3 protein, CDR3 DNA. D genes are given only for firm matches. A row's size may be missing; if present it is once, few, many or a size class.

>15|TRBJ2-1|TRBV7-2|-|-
CASRPDRSSYNEQFF
TGTGCCAGCAGACCTGACAGGAGCTCCTACAATGAGCAGTTCTTC
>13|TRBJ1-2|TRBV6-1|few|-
CASSEAQGNGYTF
TGTGCCAGCAGTGAAGCCCAAGGAAATGGCTACACCTTC
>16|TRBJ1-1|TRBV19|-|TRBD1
CASTKSGTGMNTEAFF
TGTGCCAGTACCAAGTCCGGGACAGGGATGAACACTGAAGCTTTCTTT
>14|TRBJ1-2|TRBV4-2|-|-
CASSQDREAYGYTF
TGTGCCAGCAGCCAAGATAGAGAAGCCTATGGCTACACCTTC
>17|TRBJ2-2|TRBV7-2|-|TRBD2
CASSLVSLAGGTGELFF
TGTGCCAGCAGCTTAGTCTCCCTAGCGGGGGGCACCGGGGAGCTGTTTTTT
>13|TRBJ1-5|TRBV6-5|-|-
CASRARSNQPQHF
TGTGCCAGCAGGGCTCGGAGCAATCAGCCCCAGCATTTT
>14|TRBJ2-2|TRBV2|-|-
CASRSGLLTGELFF
TGTGCCAGCAGATCGGGACTCCTTACCGGGGAGCTGTTTTTT
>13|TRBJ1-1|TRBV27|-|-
CASSSFENTEAFF
TGTGCCAGCAGTTCATTCGAGAACACTGAAGCTTTCTTT
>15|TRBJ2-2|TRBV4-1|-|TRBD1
CASSQVGTGAGELFF
TGCGCCAGCAGCCAAGTGGGGACAGGGGCCGGGGAGCTGTTTTTT
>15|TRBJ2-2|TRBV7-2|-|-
CASSLEVGNTGELFF
TGTGCCAGCAGCTTAGAGGTGGGCAACACCGGGGAGCTGTTTTTT
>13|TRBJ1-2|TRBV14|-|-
CASSQDRTYGYTF
TGTGCCAGCAGCCAAGATCGGACATATGGCTACACCTTC
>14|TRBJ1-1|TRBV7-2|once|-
CASSLWGAGTEAFF
TGTGCCAGCAGCTTATGGGGGGCTGGCACTGAAGCTTTCTTT
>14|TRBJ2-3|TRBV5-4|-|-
CASSLATAPDTQYF
TGTGCCAGCAGCTTGGCGACAGCGCCAGATACGCAGTATTTT
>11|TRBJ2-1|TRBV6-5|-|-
CASRKGDEQFF
TGTGCCAGCAGAAAGGGGGATGAGCAGTTCTTC
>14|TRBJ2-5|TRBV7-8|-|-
CASSLGLPRETQYF
TGTGCCAGCAGCTTAGGACTACCTAGGGAGACCCAGTACTTC
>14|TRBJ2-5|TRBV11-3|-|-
CASSLGGEKETQYF
TGTGCCAGCAGCTTAGGGGGGGAGAAAGAGACCCAGTACTTC
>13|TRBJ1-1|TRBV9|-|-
CASSVGRTTEAFF
TGTGCCAGCAGCGTAGGGCGAACCACTGAAGCTTTCTTT
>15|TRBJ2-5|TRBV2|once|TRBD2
CASREESGGQETQYF
TGTGCCAGCAGGGAAGAGAGCGGGGGTCAAGAGACCCAGTACTTC
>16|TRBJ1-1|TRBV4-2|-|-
CASSQPPWGQRTEAFF
TGTGCCAGCAGCCAACCTCCTTGGGGGCAAAGGACTGAAGCTTTCTTT
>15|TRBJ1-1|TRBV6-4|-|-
CASSDRSGGNTEAFF
TGTGCCAGCAGTGACCGTTCCGGGGGCAACACTGAAGCTTTCTTT
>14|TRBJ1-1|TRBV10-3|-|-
CATQTTGRDTEAFF
TGTGCCACCCAGACCACAGGGAGAGACACTGAAGCTTTCTTT
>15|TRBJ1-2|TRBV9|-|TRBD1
CASSVRQGLGYGYTF
TGTGCCAGCAGCGTGAGACAGGGCCTTGGGTATGGCTACACCTTC
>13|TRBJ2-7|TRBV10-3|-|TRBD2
CAAGLAGGNEQYF
TGTGCCGCCGGACTAGCGGGGGGTAATGAGCAGTACTTC
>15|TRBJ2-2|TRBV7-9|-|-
CASSFLGLNTGELFF
TGTGCCAGCAGCTTTCTGGGCTTGAACACCGGGGAGCTGTTTTTT
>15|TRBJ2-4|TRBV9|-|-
CASSVGVGGKNIQYF
TGTGCCAGCAGCGTAGGGGTTGGGGGCAAAAACATTCAGTACTTC
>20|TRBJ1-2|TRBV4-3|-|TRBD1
CASSQDAPLWTGGDHYGYTF
TGCGCCAGCAGCCAAGATGCCCCCCTCTGGACAGGGGGCGACCACTATGGCTACACCTTC
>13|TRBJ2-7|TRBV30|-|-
CAWSEGRGYEQYF
TGTGCCTGGAGTGAAGGGAGAGGCTACGAGCAGTACTTC
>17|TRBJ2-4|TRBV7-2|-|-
CASSPRGGDRAKNIQYF
TGTGCCAGCAGCCCTAGAGGGGGGGACAGAGCCAAAAACATTCAGTACTTC
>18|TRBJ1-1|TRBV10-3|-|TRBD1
CAISGNPGQGPVGTEAFF
TGTGCCATCAGTGGGAATCCGGGACAGGGCCCCGTTGGAACTGAAGCTTTCTTT
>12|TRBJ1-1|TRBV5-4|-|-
CASSAVGTEAFF
TGTGCCAGCAGCGCGGTTGGCACTGAAGCTTTCTTT
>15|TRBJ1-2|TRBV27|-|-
CASSFLDQGFYGYTF
TGTGCCAGCAGTTTCTTAGATCAGGGGTTTTATGGCTACACCTTC
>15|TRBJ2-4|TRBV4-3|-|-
CASSQDGQTKNIQYF
TGCGCCAGCAGCCAAGATGGACAGACCAAAAACATTCAGTACTTC
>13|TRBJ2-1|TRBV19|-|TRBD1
CATQGFNIDEQFF
TGTGCCACACAGGGGTTCAATATCGATGAGCAGTTCTTC
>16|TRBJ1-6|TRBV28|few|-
CASSQAAGGLNSPLHF
TGTGCCAGCAGCCAGGCTGCCGGAGGGTTGAACTCACCCCTCCACTTT
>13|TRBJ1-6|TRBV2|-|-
CASSGVRESPLHF
TGTGCCAGCAGTGGGGTCAGGGAATCACCCCTCCACTTT
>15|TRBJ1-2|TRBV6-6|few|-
CASSSQDRGYDGYTF
TGTGCCAGCAGTTCCCAGGACAGAGGGTACGATGGCTACACCTTC
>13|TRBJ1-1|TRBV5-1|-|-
CASSYAGESEAFF
TGCGCCAGCAGCTACGCCGGCGAGAGTGAAGCTTTCTTT
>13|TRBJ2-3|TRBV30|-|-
CAWSEASTDTQYF
TGTGCCTGGAGTGAAGCCAGCACAGATACGCAGTATTTT
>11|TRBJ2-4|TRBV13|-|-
CASSLKNIQYF
TGTGCCAGCAGCCTAAAAAACATTCAGTACTTC
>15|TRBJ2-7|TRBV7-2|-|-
CASSYTGISAYEQYF
TGTGCCAGCAGCTATACGGGAATTTCTGCCTACGAGCAGTACTTC
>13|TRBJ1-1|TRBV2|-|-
CASSAGENTEAFF
TGTGCCAGCAGTGCGGGGGAGAACACTGAAGCTTTCTTT
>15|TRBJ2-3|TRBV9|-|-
CASSVVAGTTDTQYF
TGTGCCAGCAGCGTAGTAGCAGGGACCACAGATACGCAGTATTTT
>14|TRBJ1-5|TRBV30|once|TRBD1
CAWSYSGGGQPQHF
TGTGCCTGGAGTTATTCAGGGGGCGGTCAGCCCCAGCATTTT
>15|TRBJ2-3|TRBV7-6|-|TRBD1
CASSPRDRTTDTQYF
TGTGCCAGCAGCCCACGGGACAGGACTACAGATACGCAGTATTTT
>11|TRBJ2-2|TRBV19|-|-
CATRTTGELFF
TGTGCCACTAGGACGACCGGGGAGCTGTTTTTT
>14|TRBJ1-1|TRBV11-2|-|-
CASSLEGQGTEAFF
TGTGCCAGCAGCTTAGAGGGGCAGGGTACTGAAGCTTTCTTT
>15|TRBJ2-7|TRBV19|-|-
CASSMDFGDSYEQYF
TGTGCCAGTAGTATGGATTTCGGGGATTCCTACGAGCAGTACTTC
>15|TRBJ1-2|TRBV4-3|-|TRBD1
CASSQGQGGGYGYTF
TGCGCCAGCAGCCAAGGACAGGGAGGAGGGTATGGCTACACCTTC